This T cell receptor beta chain comes out of a study of blood T cell repertoires in COVID-19. Overall study: Samples of COVID-19 (acute and convalescent) were obtained from the United States, Italy and Spain. T cells, B-cell-depleted T cells, or PBMCs provided the cDNA or gDNA that served as material.

TCRdb keeps only in-frame clones here, not all; method: immunoSEQ multiplex PCR. Of about 270,000 clones detected, more than 75% appear once; the ten largest clones hold over 2.5%. Allocation to cohorts depended on clinical history reported by the participants. The study counted Cohort 3 donors as recovered given two negative PCRs, clearance, or symptom resolution. The V and J ends lost 3 bases and 6 bases, in that order; junction bases with no gene match: 10. The CDR3 covers 15 residues. The germline V gene encodes CDR1 DFQATT and CDR2 SNEGSKA (reference sequence). Material for sequencing was PBMCs or T cells enriched from blood (not recorded which). The rearrangement links TRBV20-1 to TRBJ2-3, with 9 nucleotides matching TRBD2. The clonotype originates from a woman under 30 who had recovered from COVID-19. CDR3 sequence (DNA): TGCAGTGCTAGTGTTAGCGGGAGTGAGAGTGATACGCAGTATTTT. It specifies CSASVSGSESDTQYF.